These 13 T cell receptor beta chains came from one sample sequenced in a study of blood T cell repertoires in COVID-19 (dated by TCRdb to about 2020). Library generation was performed with the immunoSEQ multiplex PCR assay. In TCRdb, the immuneACCESS table is reduced to in-frame sequences with V and J assigned. These tables do not hold every clone; where another copy was compared, an unresolved V gene accounts for under half, and the others remain unexplained. In this sample the table shows under 150,000 clones, 75% to 90% of which occur a single time. The ten largest make up 8% of the sample. What was sequenced was peripheral blood. The receptors originated from an older woman with COVID-19, enrolled during active disease.

The V call is TRBV20-1, the J call TRBJ1-6; 8 bases fit TRBD1. The germline CDR1 and CDR2 sequences are DFQATT and SNEGSKA (reference sequence). Germline trimming cut 3 bases from V and 8 bases from J; bases unmatched to any gene: 12. CDR3 length equals 16 residues. CDR3 sequence (DNA): TGCAGTGCTAGTACCACTCAGGGGGCTGCGTATTCACCCCTCCACTTT. It is translated as CSASTTQGAAYSPLHF.

The chain couples TRBV11-3 to TRBJ2-2, with D tentatively TRBD1 (6 bases). V lost 5 bases and J lost 1, with 11 bases in between. The CDR3 has 15 amino acids. Germline V gene lookup returns CDR1 SGHNT and CDR2 YENEEA. In DNA form, the CDR3 reads TGTGCCAGCAGCCAACAGGGATTGAACACCGGGGAGCTGTTTTTT. It is translated as CASSQQGLNTGELFF. Supplemented by reference TRBV11-3 and TRBJ2-2, the full variable domain reads EAGVVQSPRYKIIEKKQPVAFWCNPISGHNTLYWYLQNLGQGPELLIRYENEEAVDDSQLPKDRFSAERLKGVDSTLKIQPAELGDSAVYLCASSQQGLNTGELFFGEGSRLTVL.

The chain uses TRBV27 and TRBJ1-6, with D maybe TRBD1 (5 bases). Germline lookup yields CDR1 MNHEY and CDR2 SMNVEV (reference sequence). Trimming shortened V by 0 bases and J by 7 bases, and 13 bases separated the two germline ends. This CDR3 comprises 16 residues. CDR3 loop: CASSLSGGFMNSPLHF. CDR3 nucleotides: TGTGCCAGCAGTTTATCGGGGGGGTTCATGAATTCACCCCTCCACTTT.

The chain couples TRBV19 to TRBJ1-1; D might be TRBD1 (6 bases). CDR3 length: 13 amino acids. Germline CDR1 and CDR2: LNHDA and SQIVND (reference sequence). Trimming removed 3 bases at V and 4 bases at J, with 9 bases between. The chain's CDR3 is CASSMTRGTEAFF. The CDR3 nucleotides read TGTGCCAGTAGTATGACCAGGGGCACTGAAGCTTTCTTT.

CDR3 region: CASSQARGTEAFF. As DNA, the CDR3 is TGTGCCAGCAGCCAAGCGAGGGGGACTGAAGCTTTCTTT. The chain combines TRBV14 with TRBJ1-1; a weak D match, TRBD1 (6 bases). Germline V gene data show CDR1 as SGHDN and CDR2 as FVKESK. The CDR3 extends over 13 amino acids. V was trimmed by 1 base and J by 5 bases, leaving 8 bases between them.

The chain recombines TRBV3-1 (or the pseudogene TRBV3-2) with TRBJ2-2; 10 bases are a match to TRBD2. Germline loops: CDR1 LGHDT, CDR2 YNNKEL (reference sequence). The ends lost 2 bases at V and 5 bases at J; junction bases unmatched: 2. The CDR3 has 15 residues. The CDR3 coding sequence is TGTGCCAGCAGCCAAACTAGCGGGGCTACCGGGGAGCTGTTTTTT. This gives the protein CASSQTSGATGELFF.

The gene calls are TRBV18 and TRBJ2-1, with a tentative D call TRBD1 (6 bases). This CDR3 is built from 18 residues. The V gene's germline CDR1 is KGHSH and CDR2 LQKENI. Trimming removed 3 bases at V and 0 bases at J, with 18 bases between. CDR3 coding DNA: TGTGCCAGCTCACCTAGGGGACAAACCATGAGCTCCTACAATGAGCAGTTCTTC. This gives the protein CASSPRGQTMSSYNEQFF. The variable domain in full, completed from reference TRBV18 and TRBJ2-1, reads NAGVMQNPRHLVRRRGQEARLRCSPMKGHSHVYWYRQLPEEGLKFMVYLQKENIIDESGMPKERFSAEFPKEGPSILRIQQVVRGDSAAYFCASSPRGQTMSSYNEQFFGPGTRLTVL.

This chain joins TRBV5-1 and TRBJ2-7; TRBD1 might be the D (5 bases). Germline assignment: CDR1 SGHRS and CDR2 YFSETQ. This CDR3 is built from 14 residues. Trimming took off 3 bases at V and 2 bases at J, with 12 bases between the two ends. Here the CDR3 DNA reads TGCGCCAGCAGCTCACCACAGGAAACCTACGAGCAGTACTTC. As protein: CASSSPQETYEQYF.

This clone was found once. V gene TRBV12-3 or TRBV12-4 combines with J gene TRBJ1-1; 8 nucleotides align to TRBD1. V was clipped by 7 bases and J by 3 bases; unmatched bases: 4. The CDR3 runs to 13 residues. In DNA, the CDR3 is TGTGCCAGCACTGAACAGGGGGACACTGAAGCTTTCTTT. Protein product: CASTEQGDTEAFF.

This clone has more than one count but fewer than ten. This chain links TRBV6-1 with TRBJ1-1, with 9 positions matching TRBD1. The germline V gene encodes CDR1 MNHNS and CDR2 SASEGT. V shed 4 bases and J 3 bases; nucleotides not matched to a gene: 3. This CDR3 spans 14 amino acids. CDR3 DNA sequence: TGTGCCAGCAGTGCACAGGGGGCAGACACTGAAGCTTTCTTT. It codes for CASSAQGADTEAFF.

The chain recombines TRBV5-1 with TRBJ2-2; 10 bases line up with TRBD2. CDR1 and CDR2 from the germline V gene are SGHRS and YFSETQ. This CDR3 has 17 amino acids. Trimming took 0 bases from V and 6 from J; bases not matched to a gene: 8. For the CDR3, the DNA is TGCGCCAGCAGCTTGGGGACTAGCGGCCTATCTTCCGGGGAGCTGTTTTTT. Amino acid sequence: CASSLGTSGLSSGELFF. The whole variable domain, filled in from reference TRBV5-1 and TRBJ2-2, reads KAGVTQTPRYLIKTRGQQVTLSCSPISGHRSVSWYQQTPGQGLQFLFEYFSETQRNKGNFPGRFSGRQFSNSRSEMNVSTLELGDSALYLCASSLGTSGLSSGELFFGEGSRLTVL.

The chain carries TRBV5-5 and TRBJ2-3; TRBD1 aligns across 12 bases. This CDR3 has 16 residues. J was trimmed by 6 bases and V by 0 bases; bases with no gene match: 5. CDR1 SGHKS and CDR2 YYEKEE come from the germline V gene (reference sequence). In DNA form, the CDR3 reads TGTGCCAGCAGCTTGGCCCCGGGACAGGGGGCTGATACGCAGTATTTT. This gives the protein CASSLAPGQGADTQYF.

The chain carries TRBV3-1 (or the pseudogene TRBV3-2) and TRBJ1-1; D gene ambiguous. Per germline, CDR1 LGHDT and CDR2 YNNKEL (reference sequence). CDR3 size: 15 residues. V was clipped by 4 bases and J by 4 bases, with 16 bases between them. The CDR3 nucleotides read TGTGCCAGCAGCCCCGTTCGTGGAGAAGGCACTGAAGCTTTCTTT. This translates into CASSPVRGEGTEAFF.